Detailed here is one T cell receptor (beta chain). Its antigen is unknown. The data stem from a study of cytomegalovirus exposure and HLA in healthy donors. The study, taken as a whole, reports: In the analysis, some V segments, TRBV6-2 and TRBV6-3 included, were excluded as indistinguishable.

Primers for the PCR totalled 60 Vbeta and 13 Jbeta. Profiled with immunoSEQ multiplex PCR; TCRdb holds only in-frame clones, not every one. The top ten clones hold approximately 14% of a sample with about 86,000 clones, 79% of them seen once. Trimming cost V 2 bases and J 6 bases; bases outside gene matches: 3. Germline V gene lookup returns CDR1 PRHDT and CDR2 FYEKMQ (reference sequence). The CDR3 is made up of 13 amino acids. The chain is built from TRBV13 and TRBJ1-2, with 7 bases identical to TRBD1. This TCR was recovered from a woman between 40 and 50 years old in good health and CMV-seropositive. The sequencing input was PBMCs. CDR3 nucleotides: TGTGCCAGCAGCTTAACTACAGGGGATGGCTACACCTTC. Translated, it gives CASSLTTGDGYTF. The full variable domain, rest sourced from reference TRBV13 and TRBJ1-2, is AAGVIQSPRHLIKEKRETATLKCYPIPRHDTVYWYQQGPGQDPQFLISFYEKMQSDKGSIPDRFSAQQFSDYHSELNMSSLELGDSALYFCASSLTTGDGYTFGSGTRLTVV.